This T cell receptor (beta chain) was documented in a study of blood T cell repertoires in COVID-19. Study in general: The cDNA or gDNA used as material had been derived from T cells, B-cell-depleted T cells, or PBMCs.

This table comes from immunoSEQ multiplex PCR, and its TCRdb copy is limited to in-frame clones, with some not included. The sample consists of just over 650,000 clones, around 90% of them appearing once. V was pared by 0 bases and J by 6 bases, with 8 bases between. CDR1 is SEHNR and CDR2 is FQNEAQ in the germline V gene (reference sequence). The CDR3 covers 14 residues. The source is a woman younger than 30 with acute or convalescent COVID-19. Material: peripheral blood. The chain is built from TRBV7-9 and TRBJ1-4; D is uncertain. CDR3 DNA sequence: TGTGCCAGCAGCTTAGCGCTAGGCGATGAAAAACTGTTTTTT. Protein: CASSLALGDEKLFF.